This TCR beta chain originates from a study of T-cell reconstitution after alpha-beta-depleted transplantation in children. Study conclusions and caveats: Newly produced T cells mostly provided counts and TCRbeta diversity after one year, as hyperexpanded clones declined. After transplant, high TCRbeta diversity at day 60 in some patients arose from surviving recipient T cells and thymic progenitors. About two months after transplant, alpha-beta T cells reportedly came from several hundred expanded graft clones.

This clonotype was seen repeatedly, ten times or more. Its antigen is not identified. Unique molecular identifiers were incorporated during preparation of the TCRbeta library. Each CDR3 protein gets one entry after TCRdb re-called the PCR reads with MiXCR. The sample has about 500,000 distinct CDR3 sequences; approximately 10% are singletons. J was trimmed by 1 base and V by 6 bases; bases with no gene match: 8. The CDR3 loop spans 16 amino acids. Per the germline V gene, CDR1 is MDHEN and CDR2 is SYDVKM. The chain is built from TRBV28 and TRBJ1-5; 8 bases map to TRBD1. The sequenced sample was PBMCs, mostly from graft donor cells, obtained 180 days after TCRalphabeta/CD19-depleted stem cell transplant. The origin of this receptor is a female patient aged 2-9 years who had a stem cell transplant for aplastic anemia, so the T cells may come from the graft donor. CDR3 region: CASRDQRTGSNQPQHF. The DNA of the CDR3 is TGTGCCAGCAGGGACCAGCGGACAGGGAGCAATCAGCCCCAGCATTTT.